This TCR beta chain was profiled in a study of control samples from healthy donors and cancer patients. V trimming: 1 base; J trimming: 7 bases; junction bases outside the gene matches: 14. The CDR3 runs to 18 residues. Germline CDR1 is SGHTA and CDR2 is FQGNSA. Produced via immunoSEQ multiplex PCR; TCRdb's table is partial and in-frame only. The table has about 98,000 clones, around 80% seen once. This receptor was taken from a man in his sixties in good health. The chain combines TRBV7-2 with TRBJ2-5; 11 nucleotides line up with TRBD2. Sample: blood. CDR3 in DNA: TGTGCCAGCAGCTTAGTGGGGGGGGGCACTAGCGGGAGTGGGACCCAGTACTTC. Encoded protein: CASSLVGGGTSGSGTQYF.